Following are 19 T cell receptor beta chains from one sample sequenced in a study of PD-1 blockade in mismatch repair-deficient tumors. Using immunoSEQ multiplex PCR, the repertoire was profiled, and TCRdb retains in-frame clones only, with some absent. The table lists about 23,000 clones, 75% to 85% of them singletons. The sample was peripheral blood, taken 12 weeks after starting pembrolizumab. Receptor source: an adult with mismatch repair-deficient cancer.

V gene TRBV4-2 combines with J gene TRBJ2-1; 7 bases map to TRBD1. The germline gives CDR1 LGHNA, CDR2 YNFKEQ. The CDR3 totals 15 residues. V was pared by 4 bases and J by 4 bases, with 7 bases of the junction left unmatched. CDR3 sequence reads: CASSLDRDSYNEQFF. In DNA form, the CDR3 reads TGTGCCAGCAGCCTGGATCGGGACAGTTACAATGAGCAGTTCTTC.

The chain employs TRBV14 and TRBJ2-7, with D tentatively TRBD1 or TRBD2 (5 bases each). This CDR3 is 15 amino acids long. CDR1 is SGHDN and CDR2 is FVKESK in the germline V gene. The V end was cut by 1 base, the J end by 4 bases, with 14 bases between. CDR3 sequence reads: CASSQVGETPYEQYF. The CDR3 DNA follows: TGTGCCAGCAGCCAAGTGGGGGAGACCCCTTACGAGCAGTACTTC.

This chain uses TRBV5-1 with TRBJ1-2; 9 bases line up with TRBD1. V lost 4 bases, J lost 4 bases, and 11 bases stayed unmatched. This CDR3 spans 16 amino acids. CDR1 is SGHRS, CDR2 YFSETQ, per germline. The CDR3 nucleotides read TGCGCCAGCAGCATAGGGGGACAGGGAAGGTCCTATGGCTACACCTTC. Translation gives CASSIGGQGRSYGYTF.

V is TRBV5-4 and J is TRBJ2-2; 7 nucleotides align to TRBD1. The length of the CDR3 is 14 residues. Germline-derived CDR1 and CDR2 are SGHNT and YYREEE (reference sequence). J gave up 6 bases and V 0 bases, and 2 bases lay outside the gene matches. In DNA form, the CDR3 reads TGTGCCAGCAGCTTGGGAGGGGGCTCCGGGGAGCTGTTTTTT. It encodes CASSLGGGSGELFF. The full variable domain, in which reference TRBV5-4 and TRBJ2-2 provide the parts outside the CDR3, is ETGVTQSPTHLIKTRGQQVTLRCSSQSGHNTVSWYQQALGQGPQFIFQYYREEENGRGNFPPRFSGLQFPNYSSELNVNALELDDSALYLCASSLGGGSGELFFGEGSRLTVL.

The rearrangement uses TRBV28 and TRBJ1-5; TRBD1 matches at 7 bases. J gave up 1 base and V 6 bases, and 3 bases lay outside the gene matches. The CDR3 sequence is 14 residues long. The V gene's germline CDR1 is MDHEN and CDR2 SYDVKM. The CDR3 coding sequence is TGTGCCAGCAGCAGACAGGGAAGCAATCAGCCCCAGCATTTT. It specifies CASSRQGSNQPQHF.

The rearrangement links TRBV5-1 to TRBJ2-1; 14 bases agree with TRBD2. V lost 0 bases to trimming and J lost 7 bases; unmatched junction nucleotides: 6. This CDR3 comprises 17 residues. Germline V gene data show CDR1 as SGHRS and CDR2 as YFSETQ. CDR3 sequence: CASSLGLAGGIPNEQFF. CDR3 nucleotides: TGCGCCAGCAGCTTGGGACTAGCGGGAGGGATTCCAAATGAGCAGTTCTTC.

There are a few counts of this clone. The chain has TRBV5-1 and TRBJ2-7; D possibly matches TRBD1 or TRBD2 (5 bases each). This CDR3 spans 15 amino acids. V shed 5 bases and J shed 0 bases, with 15 bases lying between them. The germline CDR1 and CDR2 sequences are SGHRS and YFSETQ. The CDR3 sequence is CASSPRGRDSYEQYF. CDR3 DNA: TGCGCCAGCAGTCCGAGGGGACGGGACTCCTACGAGCAGTACTTC.

This chain joins TRBV4-1 and TRBJ2-1; 9 positions match TRBD2. CDR1 MGHRA and CDR2 YSYEKL come from the germline V gene. The CDR3 loop spans 16 amino acids. Germline trimming cut 0 bases from V and 11 bases from J; bases unmatched to any gene: 11. DNA of the CDR3: TGCGCCAGCAGCCAAGATAATCGGGCTAGCGGGATGAAGCAGTTCTTC. Protein sequence: CASSQDNRASGMKQFF.

The V and J genes are TRBV29-1 and TRBJ2-7, with 11 bases identical to TRBD1. The CDR3 sequence is 13 residues long. With V trimmed by 4 bases and J by 7 bases, 6 bases remained unmatched. CDR1 is SQVTM, CDR2 ANQGSEA, per germline. CDR3: CSVGGQGAGEQYF. The CDR3 DNA reads TGCAGCGTTGGAGGACAGGGGGCAGGAGAGCAGTACTTC.

The CDR3 coding sequence is TGTGCCAGCAGCTTCGGGACAGGGAGGTGGATTGGCTTCAAGAACACTGAAGCTTTCTTT. Translated, it gives CASSFGTGRWIGFKNTEAFF. V and J are TRBV11-3 and TRBJ1-1; 9 bases fit TRBD1. Germline V gene sequence: CDR1 SGHNT, CDR2 YENEEA. The V gene end was trimmed by 3 bases and the J gene end by 1 base; junction bases not matched to a gene: 18. The CDR3 is 20 amino acids. Full variable domain (rest looked up from reference TRBV11-3 and TRBJ1-1): EAGVVQSPRYKIIEKKQPVAFWCNPISGHNTLYWYLQNLGQGPELLIRYENEEAVDDSQLPKDRFSAERLKGVDSTLKIQPAELGDSAVYLCASSFGTGRWIGFKNTEAFFGQGTRLTVV.

This chain links TRBV25-1 with TRBJ2-2; possibly TRBD1 for D (6 bases). The CDR3 runs to 15 residues. Trimming removed 5 bases from V and 4 bases from J, with 14 bases in between. Germline V lookup: CDR1 MGHDK, CDR2 SYGVNS. The CDR3 is CASSLSQGTTGELFF. CDR3 nucleotide sequence: TGTGCCAGCAGTCTCTCACAGGGCACCACCGGGGAGCTGTTTTTT.

The genes are TRBV28 and TRBJ2-7; the D call may be TRBD1 or TRBD2 (5 bases each). Germline loops: CDR1 MDHEN, CDR2 SYDVKM. CDR3 size: 14 residues. V lost 5 bases and J 3 bases, leaving 14 bases between the germline ends. CDR3 region: CASSGPGRYYEQYF. CDR3 sequence (DNA): TGTGCCAGCAGTGGGCCGGGACGGTACTACGAGCAGTACTTC. The full variable domain, with the rest looked up from reference TRBV28 and TRBJ2-7, is DVKVTQSSRYLVKRTGEKVFLECVQDMDHENMFWYRQDPGLGLRLIYFSYDVKMKEKGDIPEGYSVSREKKERFSLILESASTNQTSMYLCASSGPGRYYEQYFGPGTRLTVT.

V and J are TRBV5-5 and TRBJ2-7, with D maybe TRBD2 (6 bases). V was shortened by 6 bases and J by 3 bases, with 16 bases between the two germline ends. This CDR3 spans 14 amino acids. The V gene's germline CDR1 is SGHKS and CDR2 YYEKEE (reference sequence). The CDR3 is CASIRTGTVYEQYF. CDR3 bases: TGTGCCAGCATTCGTACCGGGACTGTCTACGAGCAGTACTTC.

The J gene is TRBJ2-6, the V gene TRBV6-4; no clear D. The CDR3 contains 15 residues. In germline, CDR1 is MRHNA, CDR2 SNTAGT. V lost 5 bases, J lost 0 bases, and 8 bases lay in between. CDR3 nucleotides: TGTGCCAGCAGTAACAGTACCTCTGGGGCCAACGTCCTGACTTTC. Encoded protein: CASSNSTSGANVLTF.

The chain uses TRBV28 and TRBJ1-2, with D perhaps matching TRBD1 (6 bases). CDR1 MDHEN and CDR2 SYDVKM come from the germline V gene. V lost 4 bases and J lost 4, with 13 bases in between. The CDR3 spans 14 residues. CDR3 loop: CASSSGAGSYGYTF. The CDR3 region has the DNA TGTGCCAGCAGTTCAGGGGCTGGGAGCTATGGCTACACCTTC.

J is TRBJ2-7 and V is TRBV15; D ambiguous. The CDR3 runs to 13 residues. The V end lost 3 bases, the J end lost 9 bases, and 15 bases lay between the germline ends. Germline values: CDR1 LNHNV, CDR2 YYDKDF (reference sequence). CDR3 residues: CATSSLRTALQYF. As DNA, the CDR3 is TGTGCCACCAGCAGTTTAAGAACAGCCTTGCAGTACTTC. The whole variable domain, filled in from reference TRBV15 and TRBJ2-7, reads DAMVIQNPRYQVTQFGKPVTLSCSQTLNHNVMYWYQQKSSQAPKLLFHYYDKDFNNEADTPDNFQSRRPNTSFCFLDIRSPGLGDTAMYLCATSSLRTALQYFGPGTRLTVT.

This chain uses TRBV6-5 with TRBJ1-3; 8 bases align to TRBD1. CDR1 and CDR2 (germline): MNHEY, SVGAGI. This CDR3 has 15 residues. The ends lost 2 bases at V and 2 bases at J; junction bases unmatched: 2. The CDR3 coding sequence is TGTGCCAGCAGTTACGTACAGGGGGCTGGAAACACCATATATTTT. Translation gives CASSYVQGAGNTIYF.

V gene TRBV6-4 combines with J gene TRBJ2-7; 11 nucleotides align to TRBD1. Germline V CDR1 and CDR2: MRHNA, SNTAGT. The CDR3 has 17 amino acids. V shed 0 bases, J shed 4 bases, and the junction held 8 bases outside the gene matches. The CDR3 sequence is CASSDSISGQGGYEQYF. The DNA of the CDR3 is TGTGCCAGCAGTGACTCGATCTCGGGACAGGGGGGGTACGAGCAGTACTTC.

The CDR3 loop reads CASSNIAGEISGTQYF. The DNA of the CDR3 is TGTGCCAGCAGCAACATAGCGGGAGAGATCTCGGGGACCCAGTACTTC. The chain has TRBV5-4 and TRBJ2-5; 9 bases fit TRBD2. Germline loops: CDR1 SGHNT, CDR2 YYREEE (reference sequence). This CDR3 is built from 16 residues. V gave up 4 bases and J gave up 7 bases; unmatched junction bases: 14.